The present entry profiles one T cell receptor (beta chain) with its context. This CDR3 contains 18 residues. Germline V gene lookup returns CDR1 MNHNS and CDR2 SASEGT. With 4 bases removed from V and 4 bases from J, the gap between germline ends came to 25 bases. All enrollees were about 18 to 95 years old and from some 24 US areas. Original data processing: Using reference gene primer amplification, nucleated cell counts were estimated. The repertoire was sequenced with immunoSEQ multiplex PCR; TCRdb's copy has only in-frame clones and lacks some. That table gives V, J and clone size, and the DNA gave D and trimming. The sample includes under 300,000 clones, about 85% of them seen just once. This specimen comes from a study of blood T cell repertoires in COVID-19.

The specimen sequenced was PBMCs or T cells enriched from blood (not recorded which). The J gene is TRBJ1-1, the V gene TRBV6-1, with D perhaps TRBD1 (5 bases). The clonotype was recovered from a woman in her 50s who had been exposed to COVID-19. CDR3: CASSVKVRGGSRPTEAFF. CDR3 DNA sequence: TGTGCCAGCAGTGTAAAGGTTAGGGGTGGCTCGCGCCCCACTGAAGCTTTCTTT.